This T cell receptor beta chain was documented in a study of blood T cells in healthy people across ages. Study conclusions and caveats: Relative to aged donors, long-lived donors carried more naive CD4+ cells and displayed higher diversity. Donor CMV status was unknown, possibly confounding expanded clonotype changes. A strong correlation between TCR beta diversity and naive T cell percentage was seen. Older individuals had lower TCR beta diversity per million T cells (the decline was roughly linear).

This CDR3 is 16 amino acids long. Germline values: CDR1 SGHTA, CDR2 FQGNSA. J was trimmed by 2 bases and V by 5 bases; bases with no gene match: 9. A J-beta primer mix and a sample-barcoded 5' primer were used in a second PCR of roughly 6 to 11 cycles. One entry per CDR3 protein, called by TCRdb with MiXCR from the 5' RACE reads. The sample has approximately 670,000 distinct CDR3 sequences, less than 45% seen once. This clonotype was picked up one time. No antigen is known for it. The source material was blood. The chain recombines TRBV7-2 with TRBJ1-5; 7 positions agree with TRBD1. This TCR was recovered from a man aged 80 or over in good health. CDR3 sequence reads: CASSTDREIGNQPQHF. The CDR3 nucleotides are TGTGCCAGCAGCACAGACAGGGAAATAGGCAATCAGCCCCAGCATTTT.